The 21 T cell receptor beta chains listed next were all sequenced from one sample in a study of CD4 and CD8 cells across lung adenocarcinoma regions. TCRdb used MiXCR to reprocess the PCR reads, holding one entry per CDR3 protein. The sample comprises approximately 25,000 distinct CDR3 sequences, under 60% of which are singletons, and 48% rests with the top ten. Material: CD8+ T cells from the center of a lung tumor. The receptors were gathered from a male donor with lung adenocarcinoma. The CD4 and CD8 labels of this study may be unreliable.

The sample holds many counts of this clonotype. In DNA, the CDR3 is TGTGCCACCAGCAGAGGGACGGAGAATGAGCAGTTCTTC. This translates into CATSRGTENEQFF. The rearrangement uses TRBV15 and TRBJ2-1; D uncertain. This CDR3 contains 13 residues. The ends were cut back, 1 base at V and 7 bases at J, with 8 bases in the middle. Per the germline V gene, CDR1 is LNHNV and CDR2 is YYDKDF (reference sequence).

V and J are TRBV4-2 and TRBJ2-1, with 8 nucleotides matching TRBD2. The assigned J gene may be wrong: the sequence end matches TRBJ2-5 better. This CDR3 region has 15 residues. Germline loops: CDR1 LGHNA, CDR2 YNFKEQ. CDR3 bases: TGTGCCAGCAGCCAAGATCCCCGGGGGGGGGAGACCCAGTACTTC. Translation gives CASSQDPRGGETQYF.

This chain links TRBV6-1 with TRBJ1-5, with 7 bases identical to TRBD1. V dropped 1 base and J dropped 7; count of bases not matched to a gene: 4. This CDR3 has 14 residues. The V gene's germline CDR1 is MNHNS and CDR2 SASEGT. The CDR3 protein is CASSEGTGRQPQHF. The CDR3 coding sequence is TGTGCCAGCAGTGAAGGGACAGGAAGGCAGCCCCAGCATTTT.

This chain joins TRBV6-4 and TRBJ1-1, with 10 bases aligning to TRBD1. The length of the CDR3 is 15 residues. Per the germline V gene, CDR1 is MRHNA and CDR2 is SNTAGT. V shed 6 bases and J 5 bases; nucleotides not matched to a gene: 9. The CDR3 here is CASRPDRGRRTEAFF. As DNA, the CDR3 is TGTGCCAGCAGGCCTGACAGGGGGCGTAGGACTGAAGCTTTCTTT.

The chain carries TRBV15 and TRBJ2-1; unclear D gene. Germline V gene sequence: CDR1 LNHNV, CDR2 YYDKDF (reference sequence). Trimming shortened V by 1 base and J by 3 bases, and 13 bases separated the two germline ends. The CDR3 length is 16 residues. The CDR3 nucleotides are TGTGCCACCAGCAGAGGGAAAGCTACGGGCTACAATGAGCAGTTCTTC. Its protein is CATSRGKATGYNEQFF.

The V call is TRBV28, the J call TRBJ2-1; D is uncertain. The closer fit of TRBJ2-7 to the DNA end suggests the J call may be wrong. The V gene's germline CDR1 is MDHEN and CDR2 SYDVKM. CDR3 size: 13 residues. The CDR3 sequence is CASSLQSSYEQYF. DNA of the CDR3: TGTGCCAGCAGTCTTCAAAGCTCCTACGAGCAGTACTTC.

The J gene is TRBJ2-5, the V gene TRBV27; TRBD2 matches 7 bases. The tail of the sequence fits TRBJ2-7 better, so the J call may be wrong. The CDR3 has 14 residues. The germline CDR1 and CDR2 sequences are MNHEY and SMNVEV (reference sequence). The CDR3 DNA is TGTGCCAGCAGTTTGGCGGGGGACCCCTACGAGCAGTACTTC. It translates to CASSLAGDPYEQYF.

This clonotype came up many times. With a much larger clone just one base away, this may be a read error. The chain uses TRBV6-1 and TRBJ2-1, with D possibly being TRBD2 (5 bases). The DNA end is more similar to TRBJ2-7, so the J call may be wrong. The CDR3 loop spans 14 amino acids. CDR1 MNHNS and CDR2 SASEGT come from the germline V gene. The CDR3 sequence: CASARLNSYNEQYF. DNA for the CDR3: TGTGCCAGCGCCCGACTAAACTCCTACAATGAGCAGTACTTC.

Concerning this clonotype itself: Just one base apart from a much larger clone, this may be a read error. This chain connects TRBV7-2 to TRBJ2-1, with D unclear. The J call may be wrong; the DNA end is better matched by TRBJ2-7. The CDR3 totals 12 residues. Germline CDR1 reads SGHTA; CDR2 reads FQGNSA. The CDR3 protein is CASSLGYNEQYF. CDR3 in DNA: TGTGCCAGCAGCTTAGGATACAATGAGCAGTACTTC.

This clonotype was seen only a few times. This may stem from a read error, because a much larger clone lies one nucleotide away. This rearrangement joins TRBV6-5 to TRBJ2-1, with D perhaps TRBD2 (5 bases). The end of the DNA fits TRBJ2-7 better, so the J call may be wrong. The CDR3 runs to 12 residues. Germline V lookup: CDR1 MNHEY, CDR2 SVGAGI. The CDR3 sequence is CASSYAGVEQYF. In DNA, the CDR3 is TGTGCCAGCAGTTACGCGGGTGTGGAGCAGTACTTC.

This clonotype was counted at least ten times. The V and J genes are TRBV28 and TRBJ2-5, with TRBD2 identical over 9 bases. V shed 8 bases, J shed 4 bases, and the junction held 8 bases outside the gene matches. The CDR3 has 14 amino acids. The germline V gene encodes CDR1 MDHEN and CDR2 SYDVKM. In nucleotides, the CDR3 is TGTGCCAGCCGATTGGCGGGGGGGGGAGAGACCCAGTACTTC. Its protein is CASRLAGGGETQYF.

A remark on this clonotype: The junction differs from germline at one of its ends, possibly a read error. The chain joins TRBV10-1 to TRBJ2-4; TRBD1 aligns across 9 bases. There are 17 residues in the CDR3. Germline V gene lookup returns CDR1 WNHNN and CDR2 SYGVQD (reference sequence). CDR3 region: CASSGNPGQGDKDIQYF. CDR3 nucleotide sequence: TGCGCCAGCAGTGGGAACCCGGGACAGGGAGACAAAGACATTCAGTACTTC.

A word on this clonotype: One junction end does not reproduce the germline sequence, and a read error may be involved. The chain uses TRBV25-1 and TRBJ2-5, with 8 positions matching TRBD2. This CDR3 spans 15 amino acids. Germline CDR1 reads MGHDK; CDR2 reads SYGVNS. CDR3 in amino acids: CAGGRGGRGPDTQYF. The DNA for the CDR3 is TGTGCCGGGGGACGGGGGGGGCGGGGCCCAGATACGCAGTACTTT.

Points on this clonotype: At one end, the junction sequence differs from germline, possibly due to a read error. The J gene is TRBJ2-3, the V gene TRBV6-1; 9 positions match TRBD1. Germline CDR1 MNHNS, CDR2 SASEGT. The CDR3 is 11 amino acids. The CDR3 sequence is CGSRDRETQYF. The CDR3 nucleotides are TGTGGCAGCCGGGACAGGGAGACGCAGTACTTT.

The chain is built from TRBV27 and TRBJ2-3; D might be TRBD2 (8 bases). Near its end, the DNA agrees better with TRBJ2-7, so the J call may be wrong. The CDR3 consists of 19 residues. Germline CDR1 and CDR2: MNHEY and SMNVEV (reference sequence). The CDR3 region is CASSTQFAIAGQLKDTQYF. CDR3 DNA sequence: TGTGCCAGCAGTACCCAATTCGCGATAGCGGGACAGCTCAAAGATACGCAGTACTTC.

V usage is TRBV10-1 and J usage is TRBJ2-1, with 10 positions matching TRBD2. The CDR3 is 15 residues long. CDR1 and CDR2 from the germline V gene are WNHNN and SYGVQD (reference sequence). V lost 2 bases to trimming and J lost 6 bases; unmatched junction nucleotides: 4. CDR3 amino acids: CASSEGTSGVNEQFF. CDR3 bases: TGCGCCAGCAGTGAGGGTACTAGCGGGGTCAATGAGCAGTTCTTC.

The chain uses TRBV27 and TRBJ2-5; D may correspond to TRBD1 or TRBD2 (5 bases each). Germline V gene data show CDR1 as MNHEY and CDR2 as SMNVEV (reference sequence). V lost 5 bases to trimming and J lost 1 base, with 20 bases between them. The CDR3 is made up of 17 amino acids. In DNA, the CDR3 is TGTGCCAGCAGTGTAGGGCCGGGACGAGGAGCCCAAGAGACCCAGTACTTC. Protein sequence: CASSVGPGRGAQETQYF.

Ten or more counts support this clonotype. The chain uses TRBV14 and TRBJ2-3; D unclear. This CDR3 region has 16 residues. CDR1 and CDR2 from the germline V gene are SGHDN and FVKESK. Trimming took off 0 bases at V and 0 bases at J, with 10 bases between the two ends. The CDR3 nucleotides are TGTGCCAGCAGCCAAGATAGGGCAGCAAGCACAGATACGCAGTATTTT. It yields the protein CASSQDRAASTDTQYF.

This clonotype came up a few times. The chain employs TRBV4-2 and TRBJ2-3; the match to TRBD2 covers 10 bases. CDR3 size: 17 residues. Germline V lookup: CDR1 LGHNA, CDR2 YNFKEQ. V shed 0 bases, J shed 4 bases, and the junction held 7 bases outside the gene matches. Written as DNA, the CDR3 is TGTGCCAGCAGCCAAGAGGGAGCGGGAGGGTCTGCAGATACGCAGTATTTT. It encodes CASSQEGAGGSADTQYF.

The V gene is TRBV27, the J gene TRBJ2-5, with a weak D call TRBD2 (6 bases). The V end was cut by 9 bases, the J end by 10 bases, with 27 bases between. There are 15 residues in the CDR3. Germline CDR1 and CDR2: MNHEY and SMNVEV (reference sequence). CDR3: CARGPGGPDQKIQYF. DNA of the CDR3: TGTGCCAGGGGGCCCGGGGGTCCTGACCAAAAGATCCAGTACTTC.

V gene TRBV20-1 combines with J gene TRBJ2-7, with 8 bases lining up with TRBD1. The germline gives CDR1 DFQATT, CDR2 SNEGSKA (reference sequence). This CDR3 region has 13 residues. Trimming removed 6 bases from V and 7 bases from J; junction bases left unmatched: 11. In DNA, the CDR3 is TGCAGTGCCCCAGGACAGGGTTTTGATGAGCAGTACTTC. Protein product: CSAPGQGFDEQYF.